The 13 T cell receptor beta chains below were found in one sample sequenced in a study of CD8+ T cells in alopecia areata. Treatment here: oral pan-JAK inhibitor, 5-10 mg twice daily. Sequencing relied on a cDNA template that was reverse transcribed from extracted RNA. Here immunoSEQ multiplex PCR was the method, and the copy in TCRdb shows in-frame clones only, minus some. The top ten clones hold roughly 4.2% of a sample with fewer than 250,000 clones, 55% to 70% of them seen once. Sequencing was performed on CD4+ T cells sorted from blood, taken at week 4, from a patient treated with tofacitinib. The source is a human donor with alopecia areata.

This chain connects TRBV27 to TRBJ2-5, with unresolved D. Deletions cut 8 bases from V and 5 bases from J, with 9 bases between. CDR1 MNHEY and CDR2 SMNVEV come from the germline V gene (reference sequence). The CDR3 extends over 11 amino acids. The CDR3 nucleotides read TGTGCCAGCTCCATTCCGGAGACCCAGTACTTC. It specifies CASSIPETQYF.

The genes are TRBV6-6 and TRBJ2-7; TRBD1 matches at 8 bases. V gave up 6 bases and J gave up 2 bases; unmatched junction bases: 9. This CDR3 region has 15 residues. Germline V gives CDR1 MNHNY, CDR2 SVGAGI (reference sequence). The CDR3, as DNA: TGTGCCAGCAGATTTACGACAGGGGCGACCTACGAGCAGTACTTC. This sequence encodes CASRFTTGATYEQYF.

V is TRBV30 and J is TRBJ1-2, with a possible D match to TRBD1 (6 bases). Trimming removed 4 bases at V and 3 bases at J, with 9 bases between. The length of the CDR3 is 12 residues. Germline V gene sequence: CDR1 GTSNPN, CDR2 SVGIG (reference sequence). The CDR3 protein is CAWMNRDYGYTF. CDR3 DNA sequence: TGTGCCTGGATGAACAGGGACTATGGCTACACCTTC.

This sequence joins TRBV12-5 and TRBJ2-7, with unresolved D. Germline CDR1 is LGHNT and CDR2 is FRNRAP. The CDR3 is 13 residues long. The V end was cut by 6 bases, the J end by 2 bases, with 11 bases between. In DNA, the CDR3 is TGTGCTAGTGGCAGTAGTAACGCCTACGAGCAGTACTTC. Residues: CASGSSNAYEQYF.

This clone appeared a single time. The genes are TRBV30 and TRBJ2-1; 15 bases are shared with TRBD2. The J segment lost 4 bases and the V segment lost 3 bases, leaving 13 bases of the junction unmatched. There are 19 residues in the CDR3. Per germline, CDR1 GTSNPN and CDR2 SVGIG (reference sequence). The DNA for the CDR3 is TGTGCCTGGAGACCCCCGGGACTAGCGGGGGGAAGCCTTTACAATGAGCAGTTCTTC. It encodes CAWRPPGLAGGSLYNEQFF.

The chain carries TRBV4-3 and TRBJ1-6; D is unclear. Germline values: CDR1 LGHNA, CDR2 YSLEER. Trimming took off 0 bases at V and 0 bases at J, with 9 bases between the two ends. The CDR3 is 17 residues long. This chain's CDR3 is CASSQDRETSYNSPLHF. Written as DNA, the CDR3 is TGCGCCAGCAGCCAAGATCGGGAAACCTCCTATAATTCACCCCTCCACTTT.

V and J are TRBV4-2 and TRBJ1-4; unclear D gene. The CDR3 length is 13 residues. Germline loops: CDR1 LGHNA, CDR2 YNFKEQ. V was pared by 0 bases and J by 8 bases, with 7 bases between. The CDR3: CASSQDSGEKLFF. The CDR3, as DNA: TGTGCCAGCAGCCAAGATTCGGGCGAAAAACTGTTTTTT.

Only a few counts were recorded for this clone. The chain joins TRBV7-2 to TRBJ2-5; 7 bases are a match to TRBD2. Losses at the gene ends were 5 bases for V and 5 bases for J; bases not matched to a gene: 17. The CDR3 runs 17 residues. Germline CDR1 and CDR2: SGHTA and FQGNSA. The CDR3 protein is CASSPIVGAGIGETQYF. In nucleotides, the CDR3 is TGTGCCAGCAGCCCGATCGTTGGAGCGGGAATTGGGGAGACCCAGTACTTC. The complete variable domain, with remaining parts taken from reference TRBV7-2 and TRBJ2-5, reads GAGVSQSPSNKVTEKGKDVELRCDPISGHTALYWYRQSLGQGLEFLIYFQGNSAPDKSGLPSDRFSAERTGGSVSTLTIQRTQQEDSAVYLCASSPIVGAGIGETQYFGPGTRLLVL.

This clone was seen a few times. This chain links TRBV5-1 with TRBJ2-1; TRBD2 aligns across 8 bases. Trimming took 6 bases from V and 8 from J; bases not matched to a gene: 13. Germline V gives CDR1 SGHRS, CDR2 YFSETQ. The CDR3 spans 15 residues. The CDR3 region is CASTFGLAGADEQFF. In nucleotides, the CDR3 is TGCGCCAGCACCTTTGGACTAGCTGGGGCGGATGAGCAGTTCTTC.

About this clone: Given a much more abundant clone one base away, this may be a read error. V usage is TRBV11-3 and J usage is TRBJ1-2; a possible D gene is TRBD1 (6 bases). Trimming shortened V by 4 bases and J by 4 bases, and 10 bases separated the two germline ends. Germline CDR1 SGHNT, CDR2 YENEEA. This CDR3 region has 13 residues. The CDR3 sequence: CASSSGQSYGYTF. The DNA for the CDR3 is TGTGCCAGCAGCTCCGGACAGAGCTATGGCTACACCTTC.

This chain's CDR3 is CASSVDRGSGANVLTF. The CDR3 coding sequence is TGTGCCAGCAGTGTCGACAGGGGGTCAGGGGCCAACGTCCTGACTTTC. V and J are TRBV27 and TRBJ2-6; TRBD1 matches at 9 bases. CDR3 length equals 16 residues. With V trimmed by 5 bases and J by 4 bases, 6 bases remained unmatched. CDR1 is MNHEY and CDR2 is SMNVEV in the germline V gene (reference sequence).

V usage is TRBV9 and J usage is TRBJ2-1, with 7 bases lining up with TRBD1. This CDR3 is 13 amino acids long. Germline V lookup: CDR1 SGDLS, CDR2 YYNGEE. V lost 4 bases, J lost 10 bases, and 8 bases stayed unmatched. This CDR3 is CASSLGGWSEQFF. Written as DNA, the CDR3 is TGTGCCAGCAGCTTAGGGGGCTGGTCGGAGCAGTTCTTC.

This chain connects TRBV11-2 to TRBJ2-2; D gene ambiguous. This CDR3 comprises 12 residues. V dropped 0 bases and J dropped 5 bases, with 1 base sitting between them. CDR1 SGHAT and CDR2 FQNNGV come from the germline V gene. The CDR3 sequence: CASSLETGELFF. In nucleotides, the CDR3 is TGTGCCAGCAGCTTAGAAACCGGGGAGCTGTTTTTT.